The 30 T cell receptor beta chains in this list originate from one sample, sequenced in a study of blood T cell repertoires in COVID-19. Sequencing was performed with immunoSEQ multiplex PCR; in TCRdb, only in-frame clones are kept and a portion is missing. The sample includes about 270,000 clones, 85% to 90% seen only once; the top ten take approximately 4%. Sequencing input: PBMCs or T cells enriched from blood (not recorded which). Every receptor here comes from a woman aged 25 to 39 with acute COVID-19.

The chain recombines TRBV18 with TRBJ2-1; 7 bases fit TRBD1. The CDR3 consists of 15 residues. The V and J ends lost 6 bases and 4 bases, in that order; junction bases with no gene match: 9. CDR1 KGHSH and CDR2 LQKENI come from the germline V gene. CDR3 DNA sequence: TGTGCCAGCTCTCAAGCCGGGACAGCATACAATGAGCAGTTCTTC. Translating it yields CASSQAGTAYNEQFF.

V usage is TRBV7-9 and J usage is TRBJ2-1; the match to TRBD2 covers 10 bases. Germline CDR1 and CDR2: SEHNR and FQNEAQ (reference sequence). The CDR3 sequence is 15 residues long. The J segment lost 8 bases and the V segment lost 4 bases, leaving 8 bases of the junction unmatched. The CDR3 nucleotides read TGTGCCAGCAGCTCTCCTAGCGGGAGAGGCTATGAGCAGTTCTTC. Its translation: CASSSPSGRGYEQFF.

The chain links TRBV18 to TRBJ2-2, with TRBD2 matching 8 bases. The CDR3 covers 15 residues. Germline V CDR1 and CDR2: KGHSH, LQKENI. Trimming at V came to 3 bases and at J to 4 bases, leaving 4 bases not matched to a gene. CDR3 sequence reads: CASSPTGGGTGELFF. CDR3 sequence (DNA): TGTGCCAGCTCACCCACGGGAGGGGGCACCGGGGAGCTGTTTTTT.

J is TRBJ2-1 and V is TRBV5-1; TRBD2 agrees at 7 bases. The CDR3 runs to 15 residues. V lost 6 bases, J lost 6 bases, and 12 bases stayed unmatched. Germline V gene lookup returns CDR1 SGHRS and CDR2 YFSETQ. The DNA for the CDR3 is TGCGCCAGCATCCCTTTGGCGGGAGACATCAATGAGCAGTTCTTC. Its translation is CASIPLAGDINEQFF.

V is TRBV27 and J is TRBJ1-5; possibly TRBD1 for D (5 bases). The germline gives CDR1 MNHEY, CDR2 SMNVEV (reference sequence). The CDR3 spans 17 residues. V was pared by 4 bases and J by 0 bases, with 16 bases between. CDR3 in amino acids: CASSSRQTGYSNQPQHF. Written as DNA, the CDR3 is TGTGCCAGCAGTTCCAGACAGACCGGTTATAGCAATCAGCCCCAGCATTTT.

The J gene is TRBJ2-1, the V gene TRBV6-4, with D perhaps TRBD1 (6 bases). Germline-derived CDR1 and CDR2 are MRHNA and SNTAGT. V shed 11 bases and J shed 8 bases, with 37 bases lying between them. This CDR3 is built from 19 residues. Here the CDR3 reads CAGGRTDRDQGFLGDEQFF. In nucleotides, the CDR3 is TGTGCCGGAGGACGGACAGACCGGGACCAGGGATTCTTAGGCGATGAGCAGTTCTTC.

The chain combines TRBV7-9 with TRBJ2-3; D unresolved. Germline lookup yields CDR1 SEHNR and CDR2 FQNEAQ (reference sequence). This CDR3 spans 13 amino acids. Trimming stripped 1 base from V and 4 bases from J, with 6 bases between. The CDR3 DNA reads TGTGCCAGCAGCTTAGGTTTATCAGATACGCAGTATTTT. This gives the protein CASSLGLSDTQYF.

CDR3 protein: CASSLNRVGGSSGHNEQFF. CDR3 DNA: TGTGCCAGCAGTTTAAATCGCGTGGGGGGGTCTTCCGGACACAATGAGCAGTTCTTC. This sequence joins TRBV27 and TRBJ2-1; 7 bases map to TRBD2. Germline V gene sequence: CDR1 MNHEY, CDR2 SMNVEV (reference sequence). This CDR3 is built from 19 residues. The V segment lost 2 bases and the J segment 5 bases; nucleotides outside the gene matches: 18.

The CDR3 here is CASSLVSFGTGAYEQYF. The CDR3 region has the DNA TGTGCCAGCAGCTTGGTGTCGTTCGGGACAGGGGCCTACGAGCAGTACTTC. The J gene is TRBJ2-7, the V gene TRBV5-8; 10 bases fit TRBD1. This CDR3 comprises 17 residues. CDR1 and CDR2 (germline): SGHTS, YDEGEE. J lost 2 bases, V lost 0 bases, and 8 bases had no gene match.

This chain joins TRBV28 and TRBJ2-7; 9 nucleotides match TRBD2. V trimming: 8 bases; J trimming: 2 bases; junction bases outside the gene matches: 7. This CDR3 is built from 14 residues. Germline assignment: CDR1 MDHEN and CDR2 SYDVKM. This CDR3 is CASGIAGAPYEQYF. The CDR3 DNA reads as TGTGCCAGCGGAATAGCGGGAGCCCCCTACGAGCAGTACTTC.

The V gene is TRBV18, the J gene TRBJ1-1; D call uncertain. From germline, CDR1 is KGHSH and CDR2 LQKENI. Trimming took 3 bases from V and 2 from J, leaving 13 bases between them. The CDR3 totals 15 residues. The CDR3 DNA is TGTGCCAGCTCACCGGGCCGGGAGAGAAACACTGAAGCTTTCTTT. It translates to CASSPGRERNTEAFF.

The chain is built from TRBV9 and TRBJ1-5, with a weak D call TRBD1 (5 bases). Germline V gene sequence: CDR1 SGDLS, CDR2 YYNGEE. V lost 4 bases to trimming and J lost 5 bases, with 10 bases between them. This CDR3 comprises 13 residues. The CDR3 nucleotides are TGTGCCAGCAGCCTACAGGACGATCAGCCCCAGCATTTT. It yields the protein CASSLQDDQPQHF.

The chain links TRBV10-3 to TRBJ2-1, with TRBD2 matching over 14 bases. Germline values: CDR1 ENHRY, CDR2 SYGVKD. Trimming removed 2 bases from V and 8 bases from J; junction bases left unmatched: 5. The CDR3 is made up of 16 amino acids. CDR3: CAISEKSGLAGDEQFF. The CDR3 DNA follows: TGTGCCATCAGTGAGAAGTCGGGACTAGCGGGAGATGAGCAGTTCTTC.

The V and J genes are TRBV5-1 and TRBJ2-3; TRBD2 matches 10 bases. V was clipped by 0 bases and J by 3 bases; unmatched bases: 4. CDR1 is SGHRS and CDR2 is YFSETQ in the germline V gene. CDR3 length equals 16 residues. The CDR3: CASSLGGLASTDTQYF. The CDR3 DNA reads as TGCGCCAGCAGCTTGGGGGGACTAGCGTCTACAGATACGCAGTATTTT.

The genes are TRBV25-1 and TRBJ1-5; TRBD1 is a possible D gene (5 bases). Germline V CDR1 and CDR2: MGHDK, SYGVNS. The CDR3 spans 14 residues. Trimming shortened V by 2 bases and J by 3 bases, and 8 bases separated the two germline ends. This chain's CDR3 is CASSEDSTNQPQHF. CDR3 coding DNA: TGTGCCAGCAGTGAAGACAGTACCAATCAGCCCCAGCATTTT.

The CDR3 sequence: CASSVRDRGTDTQYF. CDR3 in DNA: TGTGCCAGCAGCGTCAGGGACAGGGGCACAGATACGCAGTATTTT. The chain recombines TRBV9 with TRBJ2-3; 9 bases match TRBD1. CDR1 is SGDLS, CDR2 YYNGEE, per germline. The CDR3 runs to 15 residues. Trimming removed 2 bases from V and 1 base from J; junction bases left unmatched: 2. Combining the CDR3 with reference TRBV9 and TRBJ2-3 gives the whole variable domain DSGVTQTPKHLITATGQRVTLRCSPRSGDLSVYWYQQSLDQGLQFLIQYYNGEERAKGNILERFSAQQFPDLHSELNLSSLELGDSALYFCASSVRDRGTDTQYFGPGTRLTVL.

The genes are TRBV27 and TRBJ1-2; possibly TRBD1 for D (5 bases). The CDR3 totals 12 residues. In germline, CDR1 is MNHEY, CDR2 SMNVEV (reference sequence). Trimming left V 6 bases short and J 3 bases short, with 8 bases between. DNA of the CDR3: TGTGCCAGCAGGTGGGGGGACTATGGCTACACCTTC. This translates into CASRWGDYGYTF.

The J gene is TRBJ2-5, the V gene TRBV7-6; TRBD2 aligns across 9 bases. V lost 1 base to trimming and J lost 0 bases; unmatched junction nucleotides: 9. In germline, CDR1 is SGHVS, CDR2 FNYEAQ. The CDR3 length is 18 residues. This CDR3 is CASSLGSLGLAYQETQYF. DNA for the CDR3: TGTGCCAGCAGCTTAGGGAGCCTCGGACTAGCGTACCAAGAGACCCAGTACTTC.

This clone has more than one count but fewer than ten. The chain employs TRBV5-4 and TRBJ1-4, with 8 bases identical to TRBD1. The CDR3 is 14 amino acids. CDR1 is SGHNT, CDR2 YYREEE, per germline (reference sequence). V lost 4 bases, J lost 8 bases, and 7 bases stayed unmatched. CDR3 nucleotide sequence: TGTGCCAGCAGCCAGGACAGGGTTCCGGAAAAACTGTTTTTT. As protein: CASSQDRVPEKLFF.

The rearrangement uses TRBV6-5 and TRBJ2-3, with 9 bases fitting TRBD2. Trimming at V came to 2 bases and at J to 6 bases, leaving 9 bases not matched to a gene. The CDR3 is made up of 16 amino acids. The V gene's germline CDR1 is MNHEY and CDR2 SVGAGI. The CDR3 loop reads CASSYGVAGVGDTQYF. CDR3 bases: TGTGCCAGCAGTTACGGGGTAGCGGGAGTGGGGGATACGCAGTATTTT.

The rearrangement joins TRBV19 to TRBJ2-2; 13 nucleotides agree with TRBD2. With 5 bases clipped from V and 4 bases from J, the junction kept 16 bases outside the gene matches. The CDR3 consists of 20 residues. The germline gives CDR1 LNHDA, CDR2 SQIVND (reference sequence). The CDR3 coding sequence is TGTGCCAGTAGTCCGATCACCGGGACTAGCGGGGTTCCAGTCACCGGGGAGCTGTTTTTT. Translation: CASSPITGTSGVPVTGELFF.

The chain couples TRBV3-1 (or the pseudogene TRBV3-2) to TRBJ2-5; TRBD2 matches 13 bases. The ends lost 4 bases at V and 5 bases at J; junction bases unmatched: 4. CDR1 and CDR2 (germline): LGHDT, YNNKEL (reference sequence). The CDR3 loop spans 15 amino acids. For the CDR3, the DNA is TGTGCCAGCAGCCCACTAGCGGGAGGGCGGGAGACCCAGTACTTC. Protein product: CASSPLAGGRETQYF.

The genes are TRBV2 and TRBJ2-5; D uncertain. The CDR3 spans 13 residues. Germline V gives CDR1 SNHLY, CDR2 FYNNEI. Trimming pared 0 bases from V and 9 bases from J, leaving 11 bases between. The CDR3: CASSEAPRLAQYF. DNA for the CDR3: TGTGCCAGCAGTGAAGCGCCCAGGTTGGCCCAGTACTTC.

The rearrangement uses TRBV27 and TRBJ1-5, with 7 bases lining up with TRBD1. The CDR3 extends over 14 amino acids. Trimming removed 5 bases from V and 7 bases from J; junction bases left unmatched: 8. Germline CDR1 MNHEY, CDR2 SMNVEV (reference sequence). The CDR3 reads CASSPGTAHQPQHF. CDR3 sequence (DNA): TGTGCCAGCAGTCCCGGGACAGCGCACCAGCCCCAGCATTTT.

CDR3 protein: CSVGRTSGRLVETQYF. CDR3 bases: TGCAGCGTTGGTAGGACTAGCGGGAGGCTTGTGGAGACCCAGTACTTC. V gene TRBV29-1 combines with J gene TRBJ2-5; 14 bases map to TRBD2. Germline trimming cut 4 bases from V and 5 bases from J; bases unmatched to any gene: 9. This CDR3 is 16 amino acids long. From germline, CDR1 is SQVTM and CDR2 ANQGSEA.

The V and J genes are TRBV4-1 and TRBJ1-2, with a tentative D call TRBD1 (5 bases). Germline CDR1 is MGHRA and CDR2 is YSYEKL. The germline V and J ends were trimmed by 4 bases and 9 bases, with 12 bases remaining between them. The CDR3 runs to 12 residues. Here the CDR3 DNA reads TGCGCCAGCAGCCTGGGGCTTAGGAGCTACACCTTC. The encoded protein is CASSLGLRSYTF.

The chain couples TRBV28 to TRBJ1-1; D is uncertain. Between the trimmed V and J ends, which lost 6 bases and 4 bases, there was a span of 9 bases. Germline V gene data show CDR1 as MDHEN and CDR2 as SYDVKM. This CDR3 is 12 amino acids long. The DNA of the CDR3 is TGTGCCAGCAGCCCCATCCCCACTGAAGCTTTCTTT. Its protein is CASSPIPTEAFF.

The chain has TRBV3-1 (or the pseudogene TRBV3-2) and TRBJ2-2; 7 nucleotides match TRBD1. Looked up from germline, CDR1 is LGHDT and CDR2 is YNNKEL (reference sequence). The CDR3 sequence is 14 residues long. The V and J ends lost 2 bases and 4 bases, in that order; junction bases with no gene match: 1. The CDR3 is CASSQRQGTGELFF. The CDR3 DNA follows: TGTGCCAGCAGCCAAAGACAGGGCACCGGGGAGCTGTTTTTT.

This clone appeared once. The V and J genes are TRBV30 and TRBJ2-5; 8 bases fit TRBD1. The V gene's germline CDR1 is GTSNPN and CDR2 SVGIG (reference sequence). This CDR3 has 14 residues. Trimming at V came to 0 bases and at J to 4 bases, leaving 4 bases not matched to a gene. The CDR3 spells CAWSVTGGRETQYF. Here the CDR3 DNA reads TGTGCCTGGAGTGTAACAGGGGGACGAGAGACCCAGTACTTC.

The J gene is TRBJ1-4, the V gene TRBV7-2; tentative D call: TRBD1 (6 bases). Germline CDR1 and CDR2: SGHTA and FQGNSA. Trimming cost V 5 bases and J 2 bases, with 12 bases left between them. The length of the CDR3 is 15 residues. The CDR3 region has the DNA TGTGCCAGCAGCACGACAGGTGGGACTAATGAAAAACTGTTTTTT. It translates to CASSTTGGTNEKLFF.